These 12 T cell receptor beta chains were sequenced from one sample in a study of blood T cell repertoires in COVID-19. Sequenced by immunoSEQ multiplex PCR; TCRdb stores in-frame clones only, minus some. In the table there are fewer than 85,000 clones, almost 85% of which are singletons. Sequencing used peripheral blood. Receptor source: a human donor in a cohort sampled during active COVID-19.

The gene calls are TRBV19 and TRBJ2-3; D is undetermined. The CDR3 length is 11 residues. CDR1 and CDR2 from the germline V gene are LNHDA and SQIVND (reference sequence). Trimming removed 2 bases from V and 7 bases from J, with 4 bases in between. The CDR3 reads CASSITNTQYF. As DNA, the CDR3 is TGTGCCAGTAGTATAACAAATACGCAGTATTTT.

The V call is TRBV24-1, the J call TRBJ1-5; D is undetermined. Trimming took off 6 bases at V and 3 bases at J, with 8 bases between the two ends. CDR3 size: 13 residues. Germline loops: CDR1 KGHDR, CDR2 SFDVKD. The CDR3 DNA reads TGTGCCACCAGTCGAGATTACAATCAGCCCCAGCATTTT. Residues: CATSRDYNQPQHF.

The genes are TRBV29-1 and TRBJ1-1; tentative D call: TRBD1 (5 bases). This CDR3 has 12 residues. V dropped 7 bases and J dropped 1 base, with 10 bases sitting between them. The germline V gene has CDR1 SQVTM and CDR2 ANQGSEA. CDR3 nucleotides: TGCAGCGGCGCCCAGGGGAACACTGAAGCTTTCTTT. Amino acid sequence: CSGAQGNTEAFF.

The chain recombines TRBV6-1 with TRBJ1-2; 7 bases align to TRBD1. CDR1 is MNHNS, CDR2 SASEGT, per germline. With V trimmed by 3 bases and J by 7 bases, 8 bases remained unmatched. The CDR3 runs to 14 residues. The DNA for the CDR3 is TGTGCCAGCAGTGAGGGAGAGGGGGCTCGTGGCTACACCTTC. Its protein product is CASSEGEGARGYTF.

This chain joins TRBV6-6 and TRBJ1-4; D is possibly TRBD1 (5 bases). Germline assignment: CDR1 MNHNY and CDR2 SVGAGI (reference sequence). This CDR3 has 15 residues. V was clipped by 5 bases and J by 7 bases, with 17 bases between them. The CDR3 region has the DNA TGTGCCAGCAGTAGATCGCACCAGGGTGGTGAAAAACTGTTTTTT. Residues: CASSRSHQGGEKLFF.

The J gene is TRBJ2-5, the V gene TRBV18, with 8 nucleotides matching TRBD1. J lost 2 bases, V lost 6 bases, and 2 bases had no gene match. This CDR3 spans 13 amino acids. Germline lookup yields CDR1 KGHSH and CDR2 LQKENI. The CDR3 is CASSRDRQETQYF. The CDR3 DNA reads TGTGCCAGCTCCCGGGACAGGCAAGAGACCCAGTACTTC.

The chain links TRBV5-1 to TRBJ2-1, with 8 bases matching TRBD2. The CDR3 loop spans 14 amino acids. Trimming at V came to 5 bases and at J to 10 bases, leaving 11 bases not matched to a gene. In germline, CDR1 is SGHRS, CDR2 YFSETQ. The CDR3 DNA is TGCGCCAGCAGTCCCTGGGCGGGGGGCGACGAGCAGTTCTTC. Encoded protein: CASSPWAGGDEQFF.

The V and J genes are TRBV6-5 and TRBJ2-3; D is possibly TRBD2 (6 bases). V was shortened by 6 bases and J by 2 bases, with 12 bases between the two germline ends. The CDR3 is 14 residues long. Germline values: CDR1 MNHEY, CDR2 SVGAGI. CDR3 nucleotide sequence: TGTGCCAGCAGGGGAGGACAAGACACAGATACGCAGTATTTT. Protein sequence: CASRGGQDTDTQYF.

This clone was counted between two and nine times. This rearrangement joins TRBV19 to TRBJ1-5, with D uncertain. CDR1 LNHDA and CDR2 SQIVND come from the germline V gene (reference sequence). This CDR3 has 14 amino acids. Deletions cut 7 bases from V and 1 base from J, with 11 bases between. Written as DNA, the CDR3 is TGTGCCAGTACCGGGTCATTCAGCAATCAGCCCCAGCATTTT. As protein: CASTGSFSNQPQHF.

J is TRBJ2-5 and V is TRBV7-2; 8 nucleotides match TRBD2. V gave up 4 bases and J gave up 5 bases; unmatched junction bases: 12. In germline, CDR1 is SGHTA, CDR2 FQGNSA. This CDR3 has 16 residues. CDR3: CASSSRGSGEWETQYF. Here the CDR3 DNA reads TGTGCCAGCAGCTCCCGGGGTAGCGGGGAATGGGAGACCCAGTACTTC. The full variable domain, with the rest looked up from reference TRBV7-2 and TRBJ2-5, is GAGVSQSPSNKVTEKGKDVELRCDPISGHTALYWYRQSLGQGLEFLIYFQGNSAPDKSGLPSDRFSAERTGGSVSTLTIQRTQQEDSAVYLCASSSRGSGEWETQYFGPGTRLLVL.

The chain combines TRBV30 with TRBJ1-5, with D unclear. Trimming shortened V by 3 bases and J by 0 bases, and 12 bases separated the two germline ends. This CDR3 is built from 15 residues. The germline gives CDR1 GTSNPN, CDR2 SVGIG (reference sequence). CDR3 loop: CAWSLSAVSNQPQHF. As DNA, the CDR3 is TGTGCCTGGAGCCTCTCAGCGGTTAGCAATCAGCCCCAGCATTTT. Combining the CDR3 with reference TRBV30 and TRBJ1-5 gives the whole variable domain SQTIHQWPATLVQPVGSPLSLECTVEGTSNPNLYWYRQAAGRGLQLLFYSVGIGQISSEVPQNLSASRPQDRQFILSSKKLLLSDSGFYLCAWSLSAVSNQPQHFGDGTRLSIL.

The V and J genes are TRBV6-5 and TRBJ1-4; 8 bases match TRBD1. The V segment lost 5 bases and the J segment 7 bases; nucleotides outside the gene matches: 6. The CDR3 loop spans 14 amino acids. Germline V gene data show CDR1 as MNHEY and CDR2 as SVGAGI. The CDR3 DNA is TGTGCCAGCAGTCCAGGGGGCGCGGGTGAAAAACTGTTTTTT. It specifies CASSPGGAGEKLFF.